This TCR beta chain was sequenced during a study of blood T cell repertoires in COVID-19. Study processing details: Estimation of nucleated cell counts was performed using reference gene primer amplification. Using immunoSEQ multiplex PCR, the repertoire was profiled, and TCRdb retains in-frame clones only, with some absent. That table gives V, J and clone size, and the DNA gave D and trimming. The table shows roughly 220,000 clones, with about 87% occurring only once. CDR1 and CDR2 from the germline V gene are SEHNR and FQNEAQ (reference sequence). The CDR3 is made up of 15 amino acids. This clone has more than one count but fewer than ten.

The TCR comes from a man aged 60 to 69 with acute or convalescent COVID-19. The J gene is TRBJ1-1, the V gene TRBV7-9, with 9 bases matching TRBD1. Sequencing was performed on peripheral blood. The CDR3, as DNA: TGTGTTTTGGGTAGGACAGGGGCACCTAACACTGAAGCTTTCTTT. Protein: CVLGRTGAPNTEAFF.